This entry concerns a single T cell receptor (beta chain). Antigen: not known. Measured with immunoSEQ multiplex PCR; TCRdb has only the in-frame clones, and not every one. The repertoire consists of around 100,000 clones, with approximately 89% occurring once and the leading ten covering 4% to 4.5%. This sample was included in a study of T cell responses to AZD1222 COVID-19 vaccine. Germline V CDR1 and CDR2: LGHNA, YSLEER. V lost 1 base, J lost 0 bases, and 12 bases lay in between. The CDR3 spans 16 residues. Study-level points and caveats: Clonal diversity may have been underestimated in mostly white British donors. It was only after the peak T cell response that any repertoires were sampled.

This TCR derives from an adult in good health. Sequenced here: peripheral blood, sampled on day 0 of MenACWY control vaccination. This chain joins TRBV4-3 and TRBJ1-2; D perhaps matches TRBD1 (6 bases). Here the CDR3 DNA reads TGCGCCAGCAGCCAAGTACAGGGATCAGCTAACTATGGCTACACCTTC. Its translation: CASSQVQGSANYGYTF.